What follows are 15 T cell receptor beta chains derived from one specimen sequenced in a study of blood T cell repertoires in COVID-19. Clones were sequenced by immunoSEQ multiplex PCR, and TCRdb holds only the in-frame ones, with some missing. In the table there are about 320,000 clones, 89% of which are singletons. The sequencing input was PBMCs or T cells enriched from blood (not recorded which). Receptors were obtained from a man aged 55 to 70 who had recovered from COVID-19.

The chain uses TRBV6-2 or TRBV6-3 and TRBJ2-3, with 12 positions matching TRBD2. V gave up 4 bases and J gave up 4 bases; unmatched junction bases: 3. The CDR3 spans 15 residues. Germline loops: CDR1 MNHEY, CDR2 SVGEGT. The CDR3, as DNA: TGTGCCAGCAGTTGGACTAGCGGGGACCCAGATACGCAGTATTTT. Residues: CASSWTSGDPDTQYF.

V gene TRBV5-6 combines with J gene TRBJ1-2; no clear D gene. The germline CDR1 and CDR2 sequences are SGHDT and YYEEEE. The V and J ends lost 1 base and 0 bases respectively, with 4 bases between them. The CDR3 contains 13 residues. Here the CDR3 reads CASSLTANYGYTF. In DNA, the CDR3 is TGTGCCAGCAGCTTGACAGCTAACTATGGCTACACCTTC.

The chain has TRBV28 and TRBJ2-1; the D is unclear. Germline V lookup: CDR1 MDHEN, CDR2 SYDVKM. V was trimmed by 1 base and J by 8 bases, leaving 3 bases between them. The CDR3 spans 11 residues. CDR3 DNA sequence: TGTGCCAGCAGTTTATACTATGAGCAGTTCTTC. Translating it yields CASSLYYEQFF.

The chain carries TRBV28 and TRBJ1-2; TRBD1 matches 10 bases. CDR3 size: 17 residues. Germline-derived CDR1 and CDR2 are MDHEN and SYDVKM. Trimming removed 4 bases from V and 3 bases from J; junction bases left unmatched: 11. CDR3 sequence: CASSSLTGGSYHYGYTF. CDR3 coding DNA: TGTGCCAGCAGTTCACTGACAGGGGGCAGCTATCACTATGGCTACACCTTC.

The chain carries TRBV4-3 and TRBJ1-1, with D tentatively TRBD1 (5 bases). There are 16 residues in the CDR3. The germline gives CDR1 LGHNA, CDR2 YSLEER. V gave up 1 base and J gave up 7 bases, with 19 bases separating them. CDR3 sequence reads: CASSQASRGRPLEAFF. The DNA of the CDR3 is TGCGCCAGCAGCCAAGCATCTAGGGGCCGCCCGCTTGAAGCTTTCTTT.

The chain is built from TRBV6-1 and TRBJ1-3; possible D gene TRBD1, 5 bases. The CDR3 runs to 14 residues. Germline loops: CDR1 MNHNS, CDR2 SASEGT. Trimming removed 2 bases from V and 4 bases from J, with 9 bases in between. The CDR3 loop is CASSESGGGNTIYF. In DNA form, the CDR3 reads TGTGCCAGCAGTGAATCGGGGGGAGGAAACACCATATATTTT.

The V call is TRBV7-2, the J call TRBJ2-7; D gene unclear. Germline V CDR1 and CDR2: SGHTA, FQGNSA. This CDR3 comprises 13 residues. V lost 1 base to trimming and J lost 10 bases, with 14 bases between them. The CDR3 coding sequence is TGTGCCAGCAGCTTAGAAGGTTGGGCAGGCCAGTACTTC. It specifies CASSLEGWAGQYF.

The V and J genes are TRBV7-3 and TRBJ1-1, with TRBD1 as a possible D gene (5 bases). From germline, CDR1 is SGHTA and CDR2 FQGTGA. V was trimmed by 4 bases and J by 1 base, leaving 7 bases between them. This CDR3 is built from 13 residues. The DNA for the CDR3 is TGTGCCAGCAGCTCACAGGAGAACACTGAAGCTTTCTTT. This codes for CASSSQENTEAFF.

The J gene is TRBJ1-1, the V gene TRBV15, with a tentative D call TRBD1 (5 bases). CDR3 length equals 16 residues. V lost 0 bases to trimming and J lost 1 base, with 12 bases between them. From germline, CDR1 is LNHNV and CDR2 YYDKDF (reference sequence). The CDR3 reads CATSRDPLGGNTEAFF. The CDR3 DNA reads TGTGCCACCAGCAGAGATCCGTTGGGGGGGAACACTGAAGCTTTCTTT. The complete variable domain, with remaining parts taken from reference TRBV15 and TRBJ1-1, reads DAMVIQNPRYQVTQFGKPVTLSCSQTLNHNVMYWYQQKSSQAPKLLFHYYDKDFNNEADTPDNFQSRRPNTSFCFLDIRSPGLGDTAMYLCATSRDPLGGNTEAFFGQGTRLTVV.

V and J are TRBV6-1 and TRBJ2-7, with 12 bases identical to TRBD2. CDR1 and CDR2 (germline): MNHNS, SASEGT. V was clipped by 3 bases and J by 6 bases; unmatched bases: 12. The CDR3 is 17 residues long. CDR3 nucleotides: TGTGCCAGCAGTGAGGTGACTAGCGGGAGAACTGCTGGCGAGCAGTACTTC. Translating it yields CASSEVTSGRTAGEQYF.

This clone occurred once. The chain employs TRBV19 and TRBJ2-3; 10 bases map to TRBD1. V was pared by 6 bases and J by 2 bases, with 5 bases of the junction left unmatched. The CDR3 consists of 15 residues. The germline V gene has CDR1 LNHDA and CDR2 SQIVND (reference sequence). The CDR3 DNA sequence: TGTGCCAGTAGCGAACGACAGGGGGCCACAGATACGCAGTATTTT. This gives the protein CASSERQGATDTQYF.

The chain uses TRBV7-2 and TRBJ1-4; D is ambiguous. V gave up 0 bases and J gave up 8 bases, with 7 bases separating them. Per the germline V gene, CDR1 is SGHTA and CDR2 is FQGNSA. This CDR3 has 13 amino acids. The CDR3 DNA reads TGTGCCAGCAGCTTAGCGCGGGGAGAAAAACTGTTTTTT. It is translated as CASSLARGEKLFF.

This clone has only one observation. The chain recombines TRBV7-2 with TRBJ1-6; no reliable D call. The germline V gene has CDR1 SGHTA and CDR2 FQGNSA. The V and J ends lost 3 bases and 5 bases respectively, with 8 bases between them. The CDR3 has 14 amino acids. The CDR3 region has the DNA TGTGCCAGCAGCTTTCCAGGCAATAATTCACCCCTCCACTTT. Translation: CASSFPGNNSPLHF.

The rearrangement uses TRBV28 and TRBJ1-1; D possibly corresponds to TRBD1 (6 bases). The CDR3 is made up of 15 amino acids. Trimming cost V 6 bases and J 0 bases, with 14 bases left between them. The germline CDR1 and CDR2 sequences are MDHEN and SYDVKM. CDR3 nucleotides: TGTGCCAGCAGGGGGGGGCCGGCCATGAACACTGAAGCTTTCTTT. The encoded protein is CASRGGPAMNTEAFF. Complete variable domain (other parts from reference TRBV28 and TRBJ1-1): DVKVTQSSRYLVKRTGEKVFLECVQDMDHENMFWYRQDPGLGLRLIYFSYDVKMKEKGDIPEGYSVSREKKERFSLILESASTNQTSMYLCASRGGPAMNTEAFFGQGTRLTVV.

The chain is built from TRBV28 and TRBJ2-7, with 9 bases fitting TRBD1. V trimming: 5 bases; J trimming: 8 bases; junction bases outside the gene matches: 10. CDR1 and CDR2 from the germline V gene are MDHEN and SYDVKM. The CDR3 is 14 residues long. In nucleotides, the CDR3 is TGTGCCAGCAGTCCAAGGCCCGGGACAGGGCAGCAGTACTTC. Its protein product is CASSPRPGTGQQYF.